This is a list of T cell receptor beta chains from one sample in a study of blood T cells in healthy people across ages. TCRdb recomputed calls from the 5' RACE reads with MiXCR, one row per CDR3 protein. Of approximately 780,000 distinct CDR3 sequences listed, more than 25% were seen once; the top ten hold less than 3.5%. This sample also appeared in a second study, on T cells of mothers and their children.

Material: blood. The receptors were sampled from a boy younger than 18 in good health. Each CDR3 is given with its conserved first and last residue. Fields, in order: V gene, J gene, CDR3 protein.

>TRBV7-9|TRBJ2-3
CASSSGGGGPTDTQYF
>TRBV28|TRBJ2-4
CASRTNGITLAKNIQYF
>TRBV5-1|TRBJ2-6
CASSPEGAVSGANVLTF
>TRBV28|TRBJ1-2
CASSAGGAPFGYTF
>TRBV9|TRBJ2-5
CASSVGTSGGETQYF
>TRBV9|TRBJ2-4
CASSGRAGGPNIQYF
>TRBV7-9|TRBJ1-2
CASSPLGQTYLNYGYTF
>TRBV5-1|TRBJ1-1
CASSLAPGRLNTEAFF
>TRBV7-9|TRBJ2-7
CASSLATYPIEQYF
>TRBV6-1|TRBJ2-7
CASRGTNRANYEQYF
>TRBV5-1|TRBJ2-5
CASSPRGQREQYF
>TRBV10-3|TRBJ1-5
CAISVQGEQPQHF
>TRBV6-6|TRBJ1-4
CASSYRAREKLFF
>TRBV20-1|TRBJ2-5
CSAMRAWETQYF
>TRBV5-1|TRBJ1-4
CASSLGDAYEKLFF
>TRBV27|TRBJ2-7
CASSSRQPYEQCF
>TRBV2|TRBJ2-3
CASSGGLAGGTDTQYF
>TRBV3-1|TRBJ1-4
CASSQDGVLNEKLFF
>TRBV6-5|TRBJ2-2
CASARDSRFGELFF
>TRBV20-1|TRBJ1-4
CSASLKRTNEKLFF
>TRBV6-5|TRBJ1-1
CASIPGQPGRTEAFF
>TRBV29-1|TRBJ2-3
CSVDRQSGTDTQYF
>TRBV24-1|TRBJ2-3
CATSGTGTGDTDTQYF
>TRBV7-3|TRBJ2-3
CASSLGRGTSDTQYF
>TRBV7-2|TRBJ1-2
CASSLYQYGYTF
>TRBV15|TRBJ2-3
CATSRATTGGLTDTQYF
>TRBV4-1|TRBJ2-5
CASSQVGRLETQYF
>TRBV5-1|TRBJ2-1
CASSLAVVGGFSYNEQFF
>TRBV10-3|TRBJ2-7
CAISEPAGSEQYF
>TRBV29-1|TRBJ1-4
CSVAGEKLFF